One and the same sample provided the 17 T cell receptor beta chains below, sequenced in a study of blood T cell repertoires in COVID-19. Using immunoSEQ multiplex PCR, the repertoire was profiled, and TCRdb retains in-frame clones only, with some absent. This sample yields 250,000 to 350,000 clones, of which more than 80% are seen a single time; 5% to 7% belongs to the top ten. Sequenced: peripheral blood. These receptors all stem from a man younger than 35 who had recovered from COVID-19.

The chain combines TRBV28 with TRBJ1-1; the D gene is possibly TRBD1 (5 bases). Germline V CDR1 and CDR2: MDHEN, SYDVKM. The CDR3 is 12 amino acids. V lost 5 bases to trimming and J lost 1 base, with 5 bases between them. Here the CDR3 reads CASSDRNTEAFF. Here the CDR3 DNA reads TGTGCCAGCAGTGACAGGAACACTGAAGCTTTCTTT.

The CDR3 here is CASSPGTAANYGYTF. The CDR3 region has the DNA TGTGCCAGCAGCCCCGGGACTGCTGCTAACTATGGCTACACCTTC. The chain links TRBV9 to TRBJ1-2; a possible D gene is TRBD1 (5 bases). Germline CDR1 and CDR2: SGDLS and YYNGEE. This CDR3 has 15 residues. The V gene lost 4 bases and the J gene lost 0 bases, with 13 bases spanning the gap.

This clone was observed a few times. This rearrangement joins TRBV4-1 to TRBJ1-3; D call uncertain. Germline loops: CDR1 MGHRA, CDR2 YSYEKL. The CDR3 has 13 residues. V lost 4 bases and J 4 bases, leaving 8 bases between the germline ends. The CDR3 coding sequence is TGCGCCAGCAGCCGGTCACTAGGAAACACCATATATTTT. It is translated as CASSRSLGNTIYF.

The CDR3 sequence is CASSSGQGGYGYTF. CDR3 DNA sequence: TGTGCCAGCAGTTCGGGACAGGGAGGATATGGCTACACCTTC. This sequence joins TRBV27 and TRBJ1-2, with 9 bases fitting TRBD1. Trimming removed 4 bases from V and 5 bases from J; junction bases left unmatched: 5. Germline CDR1 and CDR2: MNHEY and SMNVEV (reference sequence). The CDR3 contains 14 residues.

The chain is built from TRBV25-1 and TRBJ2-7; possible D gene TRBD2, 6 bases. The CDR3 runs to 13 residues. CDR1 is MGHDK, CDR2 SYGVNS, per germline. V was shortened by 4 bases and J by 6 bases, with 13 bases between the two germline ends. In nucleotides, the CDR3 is TGTGCCAGCAGTGGAAGACTAGTCGGCGAGCAGTACTTC. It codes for CASSGRLVGEQYF.

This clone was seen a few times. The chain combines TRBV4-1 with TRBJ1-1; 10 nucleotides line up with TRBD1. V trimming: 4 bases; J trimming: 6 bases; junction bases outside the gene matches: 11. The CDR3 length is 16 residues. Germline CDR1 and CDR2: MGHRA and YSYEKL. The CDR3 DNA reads TGCGCCAGCAGCCTGGGACAGGGGTCATTTGGACCTGAAGCTTTCTTT. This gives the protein CASSLGQGSFGPEAFF.

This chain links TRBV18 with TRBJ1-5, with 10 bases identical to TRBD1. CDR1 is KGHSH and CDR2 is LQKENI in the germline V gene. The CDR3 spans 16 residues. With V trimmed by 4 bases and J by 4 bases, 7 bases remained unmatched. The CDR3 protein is CASSLRTGGMNQPQHF. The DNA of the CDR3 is TGTGCCAGCTCACTCCGGACAGGGGGGATGAATCAGCCCCAGCATTTT. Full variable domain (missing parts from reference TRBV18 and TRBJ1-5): NAGVMQNPRHLVRRRGQEARLRCSPMKGHSHVYWYRQLPEEGLKFMVYLQKENIIDESGMPKERFSAEFPKEGPSILRIQQVVRGDSAAYFCASSLRTGGMNQPQHFGDGTRLSIL.

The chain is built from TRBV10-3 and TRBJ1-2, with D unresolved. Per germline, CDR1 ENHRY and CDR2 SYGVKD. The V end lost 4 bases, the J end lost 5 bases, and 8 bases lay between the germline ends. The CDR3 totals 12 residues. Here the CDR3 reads CAISGQAYGYTF. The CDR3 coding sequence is TGTGCCATCAGTGGTCAGGCGTATGGCTACACCTTC.

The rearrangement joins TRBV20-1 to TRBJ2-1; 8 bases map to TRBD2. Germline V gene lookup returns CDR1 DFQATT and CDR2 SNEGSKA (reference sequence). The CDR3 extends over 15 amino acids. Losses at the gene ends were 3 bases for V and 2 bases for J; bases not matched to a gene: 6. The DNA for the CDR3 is TGCAGTGCTAGTAGTCTAGCGGGCCCCTACAATGAGCAGTTCTTC. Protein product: CSASSLAGPYNEQFF.

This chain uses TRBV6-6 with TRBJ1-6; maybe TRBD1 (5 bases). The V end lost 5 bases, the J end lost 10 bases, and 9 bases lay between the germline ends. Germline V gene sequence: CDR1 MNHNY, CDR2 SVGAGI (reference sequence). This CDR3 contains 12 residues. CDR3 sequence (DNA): TGTGCCAGCAGTCTGGACAACTCACCCCTCCACTTT. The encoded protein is CASSLDNSPLHF.

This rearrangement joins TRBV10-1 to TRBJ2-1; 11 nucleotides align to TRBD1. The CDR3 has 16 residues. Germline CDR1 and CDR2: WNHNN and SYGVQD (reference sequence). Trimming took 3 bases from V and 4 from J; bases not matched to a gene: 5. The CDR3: CASSDRTGGLYNEQFF. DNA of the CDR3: TGCGCCAGCAGTGACAGGACAGGGGGCCTGTACAATGAGCAGTTCTTC.

CDR3 sequence: CASLDRGQGAPEQYF. The CDR3 DNA sequence: TGTGCCAGCTTAGACAGGGGGCAGGGGGCGCCTGAGCAGTACTTC. The chain employs TRBV7-8 and TRBJ2-7; 10 nucleotides line up with TRBD1. Germline V gene data show CDR1 as SGHVS and CDR2 as FQNEAQ. Unmatched junction bases numbered 14, after V lost 8 bases and J lost 7 bases. The CDR3 covers 15 residues.

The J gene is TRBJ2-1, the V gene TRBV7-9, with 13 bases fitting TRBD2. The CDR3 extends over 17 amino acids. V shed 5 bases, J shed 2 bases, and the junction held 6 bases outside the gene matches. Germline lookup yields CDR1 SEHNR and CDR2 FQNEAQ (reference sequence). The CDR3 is CASSDGTSGDAYNEQFF. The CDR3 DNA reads TGTGCCAGCAGCGACGGGACTAGCGGGGATGCCTACAATGAGCAGTTCTTC.

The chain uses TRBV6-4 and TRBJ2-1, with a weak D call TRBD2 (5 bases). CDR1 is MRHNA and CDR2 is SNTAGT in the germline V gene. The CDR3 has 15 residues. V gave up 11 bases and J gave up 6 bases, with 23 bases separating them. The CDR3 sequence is CASPGGQMGCNEQFF. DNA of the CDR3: TGTGCCTCCCCCGGCGGGCAAATGGGGTGCAATGAGCAGTTCTTC.

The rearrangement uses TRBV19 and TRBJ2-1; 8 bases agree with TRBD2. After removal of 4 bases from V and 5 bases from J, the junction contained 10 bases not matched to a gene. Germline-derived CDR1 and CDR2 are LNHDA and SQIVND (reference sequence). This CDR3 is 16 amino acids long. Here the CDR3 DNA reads TGTGCCAGTAGTACCGTTGGCGGGAGGACACACAATGAGCAGTTCTTC. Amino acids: CASSTVGGRTHNEQFF.

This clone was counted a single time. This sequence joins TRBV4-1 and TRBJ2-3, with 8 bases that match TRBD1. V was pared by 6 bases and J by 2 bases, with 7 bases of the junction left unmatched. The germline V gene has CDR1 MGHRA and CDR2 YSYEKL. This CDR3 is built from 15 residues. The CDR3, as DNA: TGCGCCAGCAGGCGGACAGGGACCCTCACAGATACGCAGTATTTT. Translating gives CASRRTGTLTDTQYF.

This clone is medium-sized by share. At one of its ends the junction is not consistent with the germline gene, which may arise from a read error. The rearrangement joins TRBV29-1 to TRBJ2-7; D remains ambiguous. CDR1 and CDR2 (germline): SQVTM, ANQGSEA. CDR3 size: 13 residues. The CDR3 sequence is CSVQESSSYEQYF. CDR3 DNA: TGCAGCGTTCAAGAGTCATCCTCCTACGAGCAGTACTTC.